The 9 T cell receptor beta chains listed next were all sequenced from one sample in a study of shared clonotypes between healthy human individuals. TCRdb's table, derived via immunoSEQ multiplex PCR, lists solely in-frame clones and lacks some. The data hold some 380,000 clones, with 96% observed a single time. Source material: memory CD8+ T cells sorted from blood. This sample's subset: CD45RO+ cells pooled with CCR7-negative TemRA cells. Receptors originate from a man aged 30-40 years in good health.

The chain links TRBV27 to TRBJ2-1; 8 bases align to TRBD1. The CDR3 spans 13 residues. V was pared by 6 bases and J by 9 bases, with 7 bases of the junction left unmatched. In germline, CDR1 is MNHEY, CDR2 SMNVEV (reference sequence). CDR3: CASSPTGVGEQFF. The CDR3 DNA is TGTGCCAGCAGCCCGACAGGGGTGGGTGAGCAGTTCTTC.

The chain uses TRBV13 and TRBJ1-1; 8 positions match TRBD1. From germline, CDR1 is PRHDT and CDR2 FYEKMQ (reference sequence). This CDR3 contains 14 residues. Trimming took 6 bases from V and 1 from J; bases not matched to a gene: 4. The DNA for the CDR3 is TGTGCCAGCAGTCCCACAGGGGGGAACACTGAAGCTTTCTTT. Translated, it gives CASSPTGGNTEAFF.

The chain combines TRBV5-1 with TRBJ2-3, with a tentative D call TRBD2 (6 bases). This CDR3 comprises 14 residues. Germline V gives CDR1 SGHRS, CDR2 YFSETQ. V lost 6 bases, J lost 6 bases, and 17 bases lay in between. For the CDR3, the DNA is TGCGCCAGCACCTCGGGGAGGCGCCCGGATACGCAGTATTTT. Its protein product is CASTSGRRPDTQYF. Drawing the rest from reference TRBV5-1 and TRBJ2-3, the complete variable domain is KAGVTQTPRYLIKTRGQQVTLSCSPISGHRSVSWYQQTPGQGLQFLFEYFSETQRNKGNFPGRFSGRQFSNSRSEMNVSTLELGDSALYLCASTSGRRPDTQYFGPGTRLTVL.

This chain joins TRBV30 and TRBJ1-2; D is ambiguous. CDR3 length equals 11 residues. Trimming left V 0 bases short and J 4 bases short, with 3 bases between. Germline V lookup: CDR1 GTSNPN, CDR2 SVGIG (reference sequence). This CDR3 is CAWSVAYGYTF. CDR3 DNA sequence: TGTGCCTGGAGTGTTGCCTATGGCTACACCTTC.

Notes on this clone: The sample has other DNA sequences that encode this CDR3 too. V is TRBV27 and J is TRBJ1-2; maybe TRBD1 (6 bases). This CDR3 has 14 amino acids. In germline, CDR1 is MNHEY, CDR2 SMNVEV (reference sequence). Trimming stripped 5 bases from V and 4 bases from J, with 14 bases between. The CDR3 DNA sequence: TGTGCCAGCAGTCCGGGAAGGGGGTTCTATGGCTACACCTTC. It specifies CASSPGRGFYGYTF.

The chain joins TRBV10-2 to TRBJ2-1; 11 nucleotides align to TRBD2. V lost 11 bases to trimming and J lost 6 bases; unmatched junction nucleotides: 3. The CDR3 is made up of 12 amino acids. The V gene's germline CDR1 is WSHSY and CDR2 SAAADI. The CDR3, as DNA: TGCGCCGTTAGCGGGAGGGGCAATGAGCAGTTCTTC. Translating it yields CAVSGRGNEQFF.

This chain joins TRBV6-8 and TRBJ2-7; D assignment may be TRBD1 or TRBD2 (6 bases each). Trimming took off 4 bases at V and 3 bases at J, with 16 bases between the two ends. The CDR3 is made up of 15 amino acids. CDR1 and CDR2 (germline): MNHGY, SAAAGT. The CDR3 DNA is TGTGCCAGCAGTTTTTTCCGGGGGCAGGACTACGAGCAGTACTTC. Translated, it gives CASSFFRGQDYEQYF.

This clone has a handful of counts. The chain is built from TRBV19 and TRBJ1-2, with unresolved D. V lost 0 bases to trimming and J lost 2 bases, with 4 bases between them. Germline CDR1 is LNHDA and CDR2 is SQIVND (reference sequence). This CDR3 has 13 residues. The CDR3 protein is CASSIDKNYGYTF. CDR3 in DNA: TGTGCCAGTAGTATAGACAAAAACTATGGCTACACCTTC.

V usage is TRBV25-1 and J usage is TRBJ2-3, with 8 bases that match TRBD2. This CDR3 region has 16 residues. CDR1 and CDR2 from the germline V gene are MGHDK and SYGVNS. With 5 bases clipped from V and 1 base from J, the junction kept 8 bases outside the gene matches. For the CDR3, the DNA is TGTGCCAGCAGTTCGAGCGGGAGTTGGGGCACAGATACGCAGTATTTT. It encodes CASSSSGSWGTDTQYF.